The 25 T cell receptor beta chains reported below all come from one sample, sequenced in a study of OX40 agonist ivuxolimab in advanced cancers. The protocol was immunoSEQ multiplex PCR, while the TCRdb copy is restricted to in-frame clones and leaves out a portion. The sample lists about 82,000 clones; just over 85% were seen once. The source was CD4+ or CD8+ T cells sorted from blood, collected in a trial of the OX40 agonist ivuxolimab. The receptors originated from an adult with an advanced solid tumor such as melanoma, head and neck, liver or kidney cancer.

The chain has TRBV29-1 and TRBJ1-1, with TRBD1 matching over 9 bases. From germline, CDR1 is SQVTM and CDR2 ANQGSEA. V was pared by 7 bases and J by 10 bases, with 13 bases of the junction left unmatched. The CDR3 has 13 residues. This chain's CDR3 is CSAFTGGVNSAFF. In nucleotides, the CDR3 is TGCAGCGCATTCACAGGGGGCGTCAATTCAGCTTTCTTT.

In this sample, this clone turned up a few times. This chain joins TRBV11-3 and TRBJ1-2; no firm D call. Trimming took 5 bases from V and 6 from J, leaving 19 bases between them. The germline V gene has CDR1 SGHNT and CDR2 YENEEA. The CDR3 sequence is 15 residues long. Here the CDR3 reads CASSPDSTNLDGYTF. The DNA for the CDR3 is TGTGCCAGCAGCCCTGATAGTACAAACCTTGATGGCTACACCTTC.

The CDR3 DNA follows: TGCGCCAGCAGCCACCGCGGACTAGCGGGGGGGCCTTCTTACGAGCAGTACTTC. Its protein is CASSHRGLAGGPSYEQYF. The chain carries TRBV4-1 and TRBJ2-7, with 15 bases fitting TRBD2. Looked up from germline, CDR1 is MGHRA and CDR2 is YSYEKL. V shed 3 bases and J 4 bases; nucleotides not matched to a gene: 10. The length of the CDR3 is 18 residues.

This clone turned up a few times. The genes are TRBV6-5 and TRBJ1-5; no definite D call. Trimming took 10 bases from V and 5 from J, leaving 12 bases between them. The CDR3 runs 12 residues. Germline V gene data show CDR1 as MNHEY and CDR2 as SVGAGI. In DNA, the CDR3 is TGTGCCACCAAAGGACCCGATCAGCCCCAGCATTTT. Protein: CATKGPDQPQHF.

The rearrangement links TRBV14 to TRBJ2-7; 10 bases align to TRBD1. Germline CDR1 reads SGHDN; CDR2 reads FVKESK. J gave up 5 bases and V 3 bases, and 10 bases lay outside the gene matches. This CDR3 spans 16 amino acids. CDR3 sequence reads: CASSHHRTGGLDEQYF. The CDR3 DNA follows: TGTGCCAGCAGCCACCACCGGACAGGGGGTCTCGACGAGCAGTACTTC.

The chain has TRBV11-1 and TRBJ2-3, with a weak D call TRBD2 (5 bases). V dropped 0 bases and J dropped 1 base, with 5 bases sitting between them. The CDR3 has 14 residues. Germline CDR1 SGHAT, CDR2 FQDESV (reference sequence). CDR3 in DNA: TGTGCCAGCAGCTTAGCGGGAGGCACAGATACGCAGTATTTT. This sequence encodes CASSLAGGTDTQYF.

The CDR3 nucleotides are TGTGCCAGCAGCGTAGTAGGGAATCAGCCCCAGCATTTT. Translated: CASSVVGNQPQHF. The genes are TRBV9 and TRBJ1-5; D uncertain. V lost 0 bases to trimming and J lost 4 bases, with 5 bases between them. In germline, CDR1 is SGDLS, CDR2 YYNGEE. This CDR3 has 13 residues.

The sample holds one count of this clone. The rearrangement joins TRBV27 to TRBJ2-3; D gene ambiguous. Germline assignment: CDR1 MNHEY and CDR2 SMNVEV (reference sequence). The CDR3 sequence is 19 residues long. V lost 3 bases and J lost 5, with 27 bases in between. CDR3: CASSLFIPHDAKGKDTQYF. DNA for the CDR3: TGTGCCAGCAGTTTGTTCATTCCCCACGACGCAAAGGGTAAAGATACGCAGTATTTT.

The rearrangement joins TRBV7-8 to TRBJ2-2, with 7 nucleotides matching TRBD1. CDR1 is SGHVS, CDR2 FQNEAQ, per germline. The CDR3 has 16 amino acids. J gave up 6 bases and V 5 bases, and 12 bases lay outside the gene matches. The chain's CDR3 is CASSPGQRTRPGELFF. Written as DNA, the CDR3 is TGTGCCAGCAGCCCGGGACAGCGGACCCGCCCCGGGGAGCTGTTTTTT.

The chain links TRBV19 to TRBJ1-1; 9 bases map to TRBD1. This CDR3 has 14 residues. V trimming: 6 bases; J trimming: 3 bases; junction bases outside the gene matches: 5. Germline-derived CDR1 and CDR2 are LNHDA and SQIVND (reference sequence). CDR3 protein: CASSHRGQDTEAFF. The CDR3 coding sequence is TGTGCCAGTAGCCACAGGGGGCAAGACACTGAAGCTTTCTTT.

The V call is TRBV5-6, the J call TRBJ2-5; 8 bases map to TRBD1. V lost 6 bases and J lost 11; bases outside the gene matches: 15. CDR3 length: 14 amino acids. Germline loops: CDR1 SGHDT, CDR2 YYEEEE. CDR3 nucleotide sequence: TGTGCCAGCAACCCCCTCAGGGGGCCGGGGGAGCAGTACTTC. This codes for CASNPLRGPGEQYF.

This clone was detected a few times. J is TRBJ1-2 and V is TRBV18; TRBD1 is a possible D gene (5 bases). The CDR3 is 15 residues long. V gave up 3 bases and J gave up 5 bases, with 16 bases separating them. Per germline, CDR1 KGHSH and CDR2 LQKENI. The CDR3 region is CASSPNRGSTYGYTF. As DNA, the CDR3 is TGTGCCAGCTCACCGAATCGGGGGTCCACATATGGCTACACCTTC. Drawing the rest from reference TRBV18 and TRBJ1-2, the complete variable domain is NAGVMQNPRHLVRRRGQEARLRCSPMKGHSHVYWYRQLPEEGLKFMVYLQKENIIDESGMPKERFSAEFPKEGPSILRIQQVVRGDSAAYFCASSPNRGSTYGYTFGSGTRLTVV.

V is TRBV11-2 and J is TRBJ1-3; 9 bases agree with TRBD1. Unmatched junction bases numbered 11, after V lost 2 bases and J lost 6 bases. The CDR3 totals 17 residues. Germline CDR1 and CDR2: SGHAT and FQNNGV. CDR3 protein: CASSLKPGQGIINTIYF. For the CDR3, the DNA is TGTGCCAGCAGCTTAAAGCCCGGACAGGGGATTATAAACACCATATATTTT.

The chain links TRBV7-3 to TRBJ1-1; 7 bases match TRBD1. The CDR3 spans 14 residues. V lost 5 bases to trimming and J lost 4 bases; unmatched junction nucleotides: 7. Germline V gene lookup returns CDR1 SGHTA and CDR2 FQGTGA. The CDR3, as DNA: TGTGCCAGCAGCCCTAATCGGGACAGCACTGAAGCTTTCTTT. It yields the protein CASSPNRDSTEAFF.

By frequency in the sample, this clone is medium-sized. This same CDR3 is encoded by further DNA sequences in the sample. V gene TRBV19 combines with J gene TRBJ1-5, with D hard to call. The ends were cut back, 3 bases at V and 0 bases at J, with 15 bases in the middle. The CDR3 covers 17 residues. The germline gives CDR1 LNHDA, CDR2 SQIVND (reference sequence). The CDR3 reads CASSIGIGRSSNQPQHF. The CDR3 nucleotides are TGTGCCAGTAGTATTGGAATCGGAAGGAGTAGCAATCAGCCCCAGCATTTT.

V and J are TRBV5-1 and TRBJ2-6; no firm D call. Germline values: CDR1 SGHRS, CDR2 YFSETQ. CDR3 length equals 15 residues. V dropped 2 bases and J dropped 0 bases, with 6 bases sitting between them. The CDR3 here is CASSFSFSGANVLTF. The CDR3 DNA is TGCGCCAGCAGCTTTTCTTTCTCTGGGGCCAACGTCCTGACTTTC.

The chain couples TRBV6-6 to TRBJ1-2; maybe TRBD1 (5 bases). With 7 bases removed from V and 4 bases from J, the gap between germline ends came to 19 bases. Germline-derived CDR1 and CDR2 are MNHNY and SVGAGI (reference sequence). The CDR3 covers 15 residues. CDR3 in DNA: TGTGCCAGCATGCCTGGTACAGGAGCGGGCTATGGCTACACCTTC. Its translation is CASMPGTGAGYGYTF.

The rearrangement uses TRBV30 and TRBJ2-2; D ambiguous. This CDR3 region has 14 residues. Germline-derived CDR1 and CDR2 are GTSNPN and SVGIG (reference sequence). The V end was cut by 1 base, the J end by 1 base, with 7 bases between. CDR3 nucleotides: TGTGCCTGGAGTGGGCACATGAACACCGGGGAGCTGTTTTTT. This translates into CAWSGHMNTGELFF.

This chain connects TRBV18 to TRBJ1-1; the D is unclear. Trimming stripped 4 bases from V and 1 base from J, with 4 bases between. This CDR3 is 12 amino acids long. The germline gives CDR1 KGHSH, CDR2 LQKENI. The CDR3 sequence: CASSRGNTEAFF. CDR3 nucleotides: TGTGCCAGCTCACGGGGGAACACTGAAGCTTTCTTT.

This clone was counted only a few times. J is TRBJ1-2 and V is TRBV18; D gene unclear. CDR1 is KGHSH, CDR2 LQKENI, per germline. V lost 4 bases and J lost 8, with 11 bases in between. This CDR3 is built from 12 residues. CDR3 loop: CASSLSLEGYTF. The CDR3 coding sequence is TGTGCCAGCTCACTATCTCTAGAAGGCTACACCTTC.

This chain connects TRBV4-1 to TRBJ2-5, with a possible D match to TRBD2 (6 bases). The CDR3 has 14 residues. The germline gives CDR1 MGHRA, CDR2 YSYEKL. V lost 1 base to trimming and J lost 7 bases, with 13 bases between them. CDR3 residues: CASSQAGSSRTQYF. Here the CDR3 DNA reads TGCGCCAGCAGCCAAGCCGGGAGCTCGAGGACCCAGTACTTC.

The J gene is TRBJ2-7, the V gene TRBV29-1, with 13 bases aligning to TRBD2. After removal of 6 bases from V and 4 bases from J, the junction contained 6 bases not matched to a gene. CDR1 and CDR2 from the germline V gene are SQVTM and ANQGSEA. The CDR3 is 14 amino acids. CDR3 residues: CSVSRTSGGYEQYF. The CDR3 coding sequence is TGCAGCGTCTCTAGGACTAGCGGGGGTTACGAGCAGTACTTC.

The chain couples TRBV4-2 to TRBJ2-5; D remains ambiguous. The end of the DNA fits TRBJ2-7 better, so the J call may be wrong. This CDR3 contains 15 residues. Germline V gives CDR1 LGHNA, CDR2 YNFKEQ. The CDR3 sequence is CASSQESQDRYEQYF. The CDR3, as DNA: TGTGCCAGCAGCCAAGAGTCCCAGGACCGCTACGAGCAGTACTTC.

J is TRBJ2-1 and V is TRBV29-1, with 14 bases identical to TRBD2. CDR3 size: 17 residues. The junction had 9 bases not matched to a gene; V was cut back by 6 bases and J by 2 bases. In germline, CDR1 is SQVTM, CDR2 ANQGSEA. The CDR3 is CSVGGLAGEGAYNEQFF. The CDR3 DNA sequence: TGCAGCGTCGGGGGACTAGCGGGAGAGGGCGCCTACAATGAGCAGTTCTTC.

The rearrangement joins TRBV30 to TRBJ1-1, with D maybe TRBD1 (5 bases). The germline CDR1 and CDR2 sequences are GTSNPN and SVGIG (reference sequence). V was clipped by 6 bases and J by 9 bases, with 17 bases between them. This CDR3 region has 12 residues. CDR3 DNA sequence: TGTGCCTGCGGGACTGTTGACCTAAAAGCTTTCTTT. This gives the protein CACGTVDLKAFF.